The T cell receptor (beta chain) under discussion was sequenced for a study of T cells in tumors after PD-1 blockade. As for the study in general: Daily vismodegib 150 mg continued in a subset of anti-PD-1-treated patients.

Clones were sequenced by immunoSEQ multiplex PCR, and TCRdb holds only the in-frame ones, with some missing. The top ten hold roughly 12% of the sample, which has 55,000 to 70,000 clones, around three quarters seen once. CDR1 is SGHVS and CDR2 is FQNEAQ in the germline V gene. The V end lost 5 bases, the J end lost 6 bases, and 14 bases lay between the germline ends. This CDR3 spans 14 amino acids. Template: tumor biopsy or peripheral blood genomic DNA, 616-6,004 ng per sample. This TCR was sampled from a human donor with basal cell carcinoma. This rearrangement joins TRBV7-8 to TRBJ1-5, with D tentatively TRBD1 (5 bases). The sample here was PBMCs, taken before anti-PD-1 treatment. CDR3 residues: CASSPGGVPQPQHF. The CDR3 nucleotides are TGTGCCAGCAGCCCCGGGGGGGTTCCTCAGCCCCAGCATTTT.